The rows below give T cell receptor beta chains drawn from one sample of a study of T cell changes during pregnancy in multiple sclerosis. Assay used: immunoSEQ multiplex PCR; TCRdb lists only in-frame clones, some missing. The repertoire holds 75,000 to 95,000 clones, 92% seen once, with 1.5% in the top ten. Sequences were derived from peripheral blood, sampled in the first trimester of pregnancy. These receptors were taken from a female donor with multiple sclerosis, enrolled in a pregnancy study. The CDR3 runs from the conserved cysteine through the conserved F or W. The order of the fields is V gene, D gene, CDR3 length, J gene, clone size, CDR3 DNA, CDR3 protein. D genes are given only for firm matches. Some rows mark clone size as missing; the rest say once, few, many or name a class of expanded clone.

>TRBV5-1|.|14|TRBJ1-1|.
TGCGCCAGCAGGCATGAACAGGGAAACACTGAAGCTTTCTTT
CASRHEQGNTEAFF
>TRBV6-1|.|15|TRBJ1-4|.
TGTGCCAGCAGTGAACTAGCAGCCGCTAATGAAAAACTGTTTTTT
CASSELAAANEKLFF
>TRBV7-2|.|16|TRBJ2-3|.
TGTGCCAGCAGCTTAGTCCTTGGCCAGGGCACAGATACGCAGTATTTT
CASSLVLGQGTDTQYF
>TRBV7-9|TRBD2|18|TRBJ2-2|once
TGTGCCAGCAGCTCCCCCCTCGGGGCGGGAGTGAACACCGGGGAGCTGTTTTTT
CASSSPLGAGVNTGELFF
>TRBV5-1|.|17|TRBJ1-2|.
TGCGCCAGCAGCTCTACGGGGGACTTCCCGAGTGGGTATGGCTACACCTTC
CASSSTGDFPSGYGYTF
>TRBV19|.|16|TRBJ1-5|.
TGTGCCAGTAGTATGGTTGCAGATTTTAGCAATCAGCCCCAGCATTTT
CASSMVADFSNQPQHF
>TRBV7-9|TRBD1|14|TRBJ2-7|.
TGTGCCAGCGGGCTTCCGGGACAGTTCTACGAGCAGTACTTC
CASGLPGQFYEQYF
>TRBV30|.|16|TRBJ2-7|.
TGTGCCTGGAGACGGCACGGGCAGGGACAATTATACGAGCAGTACTTC
CAWRRHGQGQLYEQYF
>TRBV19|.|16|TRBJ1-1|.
TGTGCCAGTACCAGACGGGGGGCCGTGAGAAACACTGAAGCTTTCTTT
CASTRRGAVRNTEAFF
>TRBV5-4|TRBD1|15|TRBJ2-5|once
TGTGCCAGCAGCTCCGGACAGGGGCCGGAAGAGACCCAGTACTTC
CASSSGQGPEETQYF
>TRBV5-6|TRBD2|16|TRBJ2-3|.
TGTGCCAGCATGGATTCCGGGAGGCGTGGCACAGATACGCAGTATTTT
CASMDSGRRGTDTQYF
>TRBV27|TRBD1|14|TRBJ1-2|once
TGTGCCAGCAGTTCATTACCGGGACAGACGAACTACACCTTC
CASSSLPGQTNYTF
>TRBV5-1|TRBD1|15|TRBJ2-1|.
TGCGCCAGCAGCGCCGGGACAGGGGTTTTCAATGAGCAGTTCTTC
CASSAGTGVFNEQFF
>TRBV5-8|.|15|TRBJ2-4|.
TGTGCCAGCAGCTTGGGTTTAGCGGCCAAAAACATTCAGTACTTC
CASSLGLAAKNIQYF
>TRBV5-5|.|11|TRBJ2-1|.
TGTGCCAGCAGCTCCCCGGGTGAGCAGTTCTTC
CASSSPGEQFF
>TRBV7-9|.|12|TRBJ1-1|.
TGTGCCAGCAGCTTACCCAGGACTGAAGCTTTCTTT
CASSLPRTEAFF
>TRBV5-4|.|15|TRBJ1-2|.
TGTGCCAGCAGCCCGACCCTTGACAGCAACTATGGCTACACCTTC
CASSPTLDSNYGYTF
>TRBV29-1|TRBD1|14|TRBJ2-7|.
TGCAGCGTGGCGCCGGACAGGGGGAGGAGCGAGCAGTACTTC
CSVAPDRGRSEQYF
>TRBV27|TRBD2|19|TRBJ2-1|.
TGTGCCAGCAGACTTATACTAGCGGGAGCGCTAAGCTCCTACAATGAGCAGTTCTTC
CASRLILAGALSSYNEQFF
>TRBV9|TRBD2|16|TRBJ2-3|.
TGTGCCAGCAGCCAAAAAGCGGGAGGACCATCGGATACGCAGTATTTT
CASSQKAGGPSDTQYF
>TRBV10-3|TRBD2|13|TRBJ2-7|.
TGTGCCGTCGGCGGCGGGAGAGGCTACGAGCAGTACTTC
CAVGGGRGYEQYF
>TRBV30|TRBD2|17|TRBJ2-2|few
TGTGCCTGGAGTTTCGTTGTCGCAGCGGGAGTAACCGGGGAGCTGTTTTTT
CAWSFVVAAGVTGELFF
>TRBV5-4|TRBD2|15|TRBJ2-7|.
TGTGCCAGCAGCTTTCCGGCGGGAGGGAGTTACGAGCAGTACTTC
CASSFPAGGSYEQYF